This T cell receptor beta chain derives from a study of blood T cell repertoires in COVID-19. Study at large: From T cells, B-cell-depleted T cells, or PBMCs came the material, which was cDNA or gDNA.

Repertoires were generated with immunoSEQ multiplex PCR, while TCRdb's copy carries only in-frame clones and drops some. The sample contains some 54,000 clones, about 91% of which appear only once. In germline, CDR1 is SGHDT, CDR2 YYEEEE. There are 15 residues in the CDR3. Trimming cost V 4 bases and J 11 bases; bases outside gene matches: 12. The sample comprised peripheral blood. This chain uses TRBV5-6 with TRBJ1-3; TRBD1 matches at 10 bases. This TCR came from a man in his sixties with acute or convalescent COVID-19. This chain's CDR3 is CASSPRTGGLRSIYF. CDR3 coding DNA: TGTGCCAGCAGCCCCAGGACAGGGGGGTTGAGGTCCATATATTTT.